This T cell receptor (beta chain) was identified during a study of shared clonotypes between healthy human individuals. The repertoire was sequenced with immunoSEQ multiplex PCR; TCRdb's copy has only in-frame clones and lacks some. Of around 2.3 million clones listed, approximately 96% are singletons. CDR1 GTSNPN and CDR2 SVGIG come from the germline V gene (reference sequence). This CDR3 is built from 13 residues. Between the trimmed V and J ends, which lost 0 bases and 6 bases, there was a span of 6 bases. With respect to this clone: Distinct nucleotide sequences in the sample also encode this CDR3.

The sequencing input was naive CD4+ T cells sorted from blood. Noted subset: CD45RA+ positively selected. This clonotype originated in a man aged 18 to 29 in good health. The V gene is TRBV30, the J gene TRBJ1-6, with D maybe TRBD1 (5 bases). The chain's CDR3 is CAWSVGGNSPLHF. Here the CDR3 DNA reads TGTGCCTGGAGTGTTGGGGGTAATTCACCCCTCCACTTT.